The clone carrying this T cell receptor beta chain was seen only once. These data originate in a study of blood T cell repertoires in COVID-19. Study in general: The analysed material was cDNA or gDNA that came from T cells, B-cell-depleted T cells, or PBMCs.

Produced via immunoSEQ multiplex PCR; TCRdb's table is partial and in-frame only. In the table there are about 71,000 clones, about 80% of which are singletons. Germline lookup yields CDR1 MNHEY and CDR2 SVGAGI. With 6 bases removed from V and 4 bases from J, the gap between germline ends came to 16 bases. The CDR3 runs to 15 residues. This chain joins TRBV6-5 and TRBJ1-5; no firm D call. This receptor was taken from a woman older than 75 with acute or convalescent COVID-19. The sample was peripheral blood. The CDR3 DNA reads as TGTGCCAGCAGCCAACAGATGGGAGAGAATCAGCCCCAGCATTTT. Translation gives CASSQQMGENQPQHF.